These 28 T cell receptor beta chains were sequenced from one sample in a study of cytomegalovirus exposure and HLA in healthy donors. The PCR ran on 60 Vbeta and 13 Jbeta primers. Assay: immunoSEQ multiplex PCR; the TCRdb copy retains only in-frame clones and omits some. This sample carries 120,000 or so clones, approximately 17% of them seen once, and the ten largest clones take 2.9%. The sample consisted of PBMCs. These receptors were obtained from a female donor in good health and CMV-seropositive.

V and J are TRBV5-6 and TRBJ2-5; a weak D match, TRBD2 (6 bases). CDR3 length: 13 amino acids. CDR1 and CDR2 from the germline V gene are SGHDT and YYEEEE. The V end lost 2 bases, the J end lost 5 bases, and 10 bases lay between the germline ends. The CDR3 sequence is CASSFTGGETQYF. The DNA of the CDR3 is TGTGCCAGCAGCTTTACTGGGGGGGAGACCCAGTACTTC.

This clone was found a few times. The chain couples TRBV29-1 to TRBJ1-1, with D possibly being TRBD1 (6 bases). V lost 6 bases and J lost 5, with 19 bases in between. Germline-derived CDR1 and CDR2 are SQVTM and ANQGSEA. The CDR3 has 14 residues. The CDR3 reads CSVAGGAVATEAFF. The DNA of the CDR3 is TGCAGCGTCGCGGGGGGGGCCGTCGCGACTGAAGCTTTCTTT.

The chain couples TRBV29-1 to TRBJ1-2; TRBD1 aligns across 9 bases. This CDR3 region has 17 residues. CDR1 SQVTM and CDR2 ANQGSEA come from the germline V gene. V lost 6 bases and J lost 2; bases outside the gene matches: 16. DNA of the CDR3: TGCAGCGTCGCCCGACGCGTAGACAGGGGGGTAAACTATGGCTACACCTTC. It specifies CSVARRVDRGVNYGYTF.

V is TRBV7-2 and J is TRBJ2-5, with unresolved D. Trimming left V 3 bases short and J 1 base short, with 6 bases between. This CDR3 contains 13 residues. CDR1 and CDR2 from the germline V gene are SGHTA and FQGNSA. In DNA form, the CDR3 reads TGTGCCAGCAGCTTGAGTTTCCAAGAGACCCAGTACTTC. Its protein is CASSLSFQETQYF.

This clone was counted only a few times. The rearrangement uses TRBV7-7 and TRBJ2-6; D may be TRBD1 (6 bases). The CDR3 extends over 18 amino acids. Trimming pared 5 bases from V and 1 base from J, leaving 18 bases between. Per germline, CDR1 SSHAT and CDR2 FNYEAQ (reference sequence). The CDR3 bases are TGTGCCAGCAGCCCCGAAGCCCACAGGGTGTCTGGGGCCAACGTCCTGACTTTC. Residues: CASSPEAHRVSGANVLTF.

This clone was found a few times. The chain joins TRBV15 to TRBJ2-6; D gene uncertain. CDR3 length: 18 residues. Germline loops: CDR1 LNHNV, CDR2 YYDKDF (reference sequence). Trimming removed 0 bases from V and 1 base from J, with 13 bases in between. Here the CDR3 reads CATSRDEVHGSGANVLTF. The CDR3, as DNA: TGTGCCACCAGCAGAGATGAAGTACACGGGTCTGGGGCCAACGTCCTGACTTTC.

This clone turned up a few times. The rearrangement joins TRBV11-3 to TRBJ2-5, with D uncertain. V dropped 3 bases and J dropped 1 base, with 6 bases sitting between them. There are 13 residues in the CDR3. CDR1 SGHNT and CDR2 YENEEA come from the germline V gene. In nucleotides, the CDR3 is TGTGCCAGCAGCTTGGGCTTCCAAGAGACCCAGTACTTC. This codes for CASSLGFQETQYF.

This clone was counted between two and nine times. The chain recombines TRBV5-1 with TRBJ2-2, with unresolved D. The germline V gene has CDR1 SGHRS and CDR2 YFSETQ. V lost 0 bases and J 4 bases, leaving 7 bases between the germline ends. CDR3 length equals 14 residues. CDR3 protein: CASSLDIITGELFF. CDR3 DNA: TGCGCCAGCAGCTTGGACATCATCACCGGGGAGCTGTTTTTT.

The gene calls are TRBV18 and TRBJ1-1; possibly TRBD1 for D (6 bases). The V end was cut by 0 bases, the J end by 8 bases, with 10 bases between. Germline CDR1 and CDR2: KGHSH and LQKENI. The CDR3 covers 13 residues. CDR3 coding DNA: TGTGCCAGCTCACCACCAGACGACAGGGAAGCTTTCTTT. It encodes CASSPPDDREAFF. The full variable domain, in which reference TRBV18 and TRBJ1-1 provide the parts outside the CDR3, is NAGVMQNPRHLVRRRGQEARLRCSPMKGHSHVYWYRQLPEEGLKFMVYLQKENIIDESGMPKERFSAEFPKEGPSILRIQQVVRGDSAAYFCASSPPDDREAFFGQGTRLTVV.

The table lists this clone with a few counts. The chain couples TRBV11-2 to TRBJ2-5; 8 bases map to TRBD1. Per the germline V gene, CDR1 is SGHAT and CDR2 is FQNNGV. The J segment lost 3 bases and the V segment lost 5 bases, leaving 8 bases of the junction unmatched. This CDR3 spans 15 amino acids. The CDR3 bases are TGTGCCAGCAGCACCTACAGGGGGGCAAAAGAGACCCAGTACTTC. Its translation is CASSTYRGAKETQYF.

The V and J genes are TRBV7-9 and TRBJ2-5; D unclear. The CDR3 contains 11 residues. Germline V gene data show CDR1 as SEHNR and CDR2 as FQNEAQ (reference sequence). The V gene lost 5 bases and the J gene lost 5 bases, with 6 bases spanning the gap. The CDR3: CASSHGETQYF. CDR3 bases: TGTGCCAGCAGCCACGGGGAGACCCAGTACTTC.

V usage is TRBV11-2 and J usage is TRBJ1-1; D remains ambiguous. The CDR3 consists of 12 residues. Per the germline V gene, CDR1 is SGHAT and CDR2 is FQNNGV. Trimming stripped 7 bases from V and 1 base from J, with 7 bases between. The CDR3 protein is CASKEWNTEAFF. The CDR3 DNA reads TGTGCCAGCAAGGAGTGGAACACTGAAGCTTTCTTT.

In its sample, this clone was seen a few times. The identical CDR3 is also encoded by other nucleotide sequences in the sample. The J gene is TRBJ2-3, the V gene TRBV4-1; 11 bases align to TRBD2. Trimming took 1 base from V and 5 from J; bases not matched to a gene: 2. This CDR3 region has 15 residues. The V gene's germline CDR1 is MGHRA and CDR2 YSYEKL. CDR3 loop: CASSQGLAGRDTQYF. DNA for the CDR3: TGCGCCAGCAGCCAAGGACTAGCGGGACGAGATACGCAGTATTTT.

CDR3 sequence reads: CASSMFGGVEAFF. CDR3 nucleotides: TGTGCCAGTAGTATGTTCGGAGGTGTAGAAGCTTTCTTT. This chain links TRBV19 with TRBJ1-1; no reliable D call. V shed 3 bases and J shed 8 bases, with 13 bases lying between them. CDR3 length: 13 amino acids. The germline gives CDR1 LNHDA, CDR2 SQIVND (reference sequence).

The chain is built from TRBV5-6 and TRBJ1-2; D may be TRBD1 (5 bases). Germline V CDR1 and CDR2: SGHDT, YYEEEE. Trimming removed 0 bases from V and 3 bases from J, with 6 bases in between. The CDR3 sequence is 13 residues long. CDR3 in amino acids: CASSLGRDYGYTF. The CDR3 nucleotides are TGTGCCAGCAGCTTGGGCAGGGACTATGGCTACACCTTC.

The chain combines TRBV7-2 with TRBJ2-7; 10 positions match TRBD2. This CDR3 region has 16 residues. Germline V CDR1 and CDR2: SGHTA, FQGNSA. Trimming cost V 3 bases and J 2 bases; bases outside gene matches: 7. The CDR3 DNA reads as TGTGCCAGCAGCTTGGGCCTAGCGGGGGCGACCTACGAGCAGTACTTC. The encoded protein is CASSLGLAGATYEQYF.

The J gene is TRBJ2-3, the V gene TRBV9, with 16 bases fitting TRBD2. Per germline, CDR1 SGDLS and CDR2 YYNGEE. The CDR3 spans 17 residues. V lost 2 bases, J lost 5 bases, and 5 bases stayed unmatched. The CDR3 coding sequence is TGTGCCAGCAGCGTGGGGACTAGCGGGGGGGCCGTAGATACGCAGTATTTT. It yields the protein CASSVGTSGGAVDTQYF.

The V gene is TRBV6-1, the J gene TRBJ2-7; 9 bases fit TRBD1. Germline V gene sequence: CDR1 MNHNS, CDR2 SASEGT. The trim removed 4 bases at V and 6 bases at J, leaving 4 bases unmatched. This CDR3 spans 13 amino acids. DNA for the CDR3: TGTGCCAGCAGTGCGGAGACAGGGGGCGAGCAGTACTTC. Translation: CASSAETGGEQYF.

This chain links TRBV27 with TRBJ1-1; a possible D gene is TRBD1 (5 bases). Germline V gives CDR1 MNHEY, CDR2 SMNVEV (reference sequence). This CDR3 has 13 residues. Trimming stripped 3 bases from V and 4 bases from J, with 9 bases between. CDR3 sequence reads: CASSFGGTTEAFF. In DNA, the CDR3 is TGTGCCAGCAGTTTCGGGGGGACCACTGAAGCTTTCTTT.

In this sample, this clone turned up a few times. The CDR3 bases are TGTGCCATCAGCGGACTAGCGGGAGATGCAGATACGCAGTATTTT. Amino acids: CAISGLAGDADTQYF. The chain uses TRBV10-3 and TRBJ2-3; 13 bases align to TRBD2. The CDR3 is 15 amino acids. Germline V lookup: CDR1 ENHRY, CDR2 SYGVKD. The trim removed 6 bases at V and 4 bases at J, leaving 4 bases unmatched.

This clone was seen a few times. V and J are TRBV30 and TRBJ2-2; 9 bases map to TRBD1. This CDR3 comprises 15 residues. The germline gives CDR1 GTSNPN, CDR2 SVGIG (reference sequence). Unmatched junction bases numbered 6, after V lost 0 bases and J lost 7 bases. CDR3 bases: TGTGCCTGGAGTGTACAGGGACAGGGAAGCGGGGAGCTGTTTTTT. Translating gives CAWSVQGQGSGELFF.

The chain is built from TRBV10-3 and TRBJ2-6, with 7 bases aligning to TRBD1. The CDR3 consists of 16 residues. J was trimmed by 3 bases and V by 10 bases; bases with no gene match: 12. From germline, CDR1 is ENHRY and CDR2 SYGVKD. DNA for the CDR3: TGTGCCAGCACACAGGGGTTGTCCGGTGGGGCCAACGTCCTGACTTTC. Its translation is CASTQGLSGGANVLTF.

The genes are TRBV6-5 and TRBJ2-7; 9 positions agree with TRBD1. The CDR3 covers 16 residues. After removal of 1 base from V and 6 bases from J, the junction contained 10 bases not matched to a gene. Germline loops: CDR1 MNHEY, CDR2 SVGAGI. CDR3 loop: CASSYLTGTGFSEQYF. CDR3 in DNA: TGTGCCAGCAGTTACTTGACCGGGACAGGGTTTTCCGAGCAGTACTTC.

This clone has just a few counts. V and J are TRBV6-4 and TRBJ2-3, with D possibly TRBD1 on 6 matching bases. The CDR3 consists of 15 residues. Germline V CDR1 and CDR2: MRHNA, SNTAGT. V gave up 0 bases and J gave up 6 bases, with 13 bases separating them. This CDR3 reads CASSDSHTGTDTQYF. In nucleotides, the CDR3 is TGTGCCAGCAGTGACTCCCATACAGGGACGGATACGCAGTATTTT.

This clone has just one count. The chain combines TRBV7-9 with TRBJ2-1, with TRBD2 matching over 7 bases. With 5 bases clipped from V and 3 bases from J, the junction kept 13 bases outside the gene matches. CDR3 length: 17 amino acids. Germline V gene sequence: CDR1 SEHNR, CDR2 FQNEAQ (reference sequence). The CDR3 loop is CASSAAQAAGNYNEQFF. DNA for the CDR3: TGTGCCAGCAGCGCCGCCCAGGCAGCGGGGAACTACAATGAGCAGTTCTTC. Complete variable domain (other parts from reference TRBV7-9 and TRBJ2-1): DTGVSQNPRHKITKRGQNVTFRCDPISEHNRLYWYRQTLGQGPEFLTYFQNEAQLEKSRLLSDRFSAERPKGSFSTLEIQRTEQGDSAMYLCASSAAQAAGNYNEQFFGPGTRLTVL.

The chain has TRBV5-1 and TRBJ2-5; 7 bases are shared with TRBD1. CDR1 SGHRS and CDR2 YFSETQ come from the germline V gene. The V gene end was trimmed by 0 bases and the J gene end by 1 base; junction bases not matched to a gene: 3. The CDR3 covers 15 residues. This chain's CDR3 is CASSLGTGAQETQYF. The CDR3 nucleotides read TGCGCCAGCAGCTTGGGTACAGGGGCCCAAGAGACCCAGTACTTC.

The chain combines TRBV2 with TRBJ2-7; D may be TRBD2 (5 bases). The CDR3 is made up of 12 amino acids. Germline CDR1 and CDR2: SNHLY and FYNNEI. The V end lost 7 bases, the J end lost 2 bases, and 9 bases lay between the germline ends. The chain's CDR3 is CASNRETYEQYF. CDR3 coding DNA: TGTGCCAGCAACCGGGAAACCTACGAGCAGTACTTC.

CDR3 DNA sequence: TGTGCCAGAGCCCCCAGGGAGGATGGCTACACCTTC. Translated: CARAPREDGYTF. V usage is TRBV7-9 and J usage is TRBJ1-2; maybe TRBD1 (5 bases). Trimming took off 9 bases at V and 6 bases at J, with 14 bases between the two ends. This CDR3 region has 12 residues. The V gene's germline CDR1 is SEHNR and CDR2 FQNEAQ (reference sequence).